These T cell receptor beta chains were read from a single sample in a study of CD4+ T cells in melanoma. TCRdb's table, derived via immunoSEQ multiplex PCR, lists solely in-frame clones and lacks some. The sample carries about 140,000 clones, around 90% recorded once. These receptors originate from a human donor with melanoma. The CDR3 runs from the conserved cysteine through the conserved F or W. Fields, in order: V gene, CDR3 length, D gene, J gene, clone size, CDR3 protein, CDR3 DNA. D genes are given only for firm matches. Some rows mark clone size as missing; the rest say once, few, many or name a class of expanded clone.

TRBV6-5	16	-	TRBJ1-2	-	CASSYRPRTEYYGYTF	TGTGCCAGCAGTTACCGGCCCCGGACTGAATACTATGGCTACACCTTC
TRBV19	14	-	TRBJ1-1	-	CASSIEGLNTEAFF	TGTGCCAGTAGTATAGAGGGGCTGAACACTGAAGCTTTCTTT
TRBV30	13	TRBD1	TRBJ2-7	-	CAWSRDRTYEQYF	TGTGCCTGGAGTAGGGACAGGACCTACGAGCAGTACTTC
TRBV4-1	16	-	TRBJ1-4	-	CASSQAPGVPREKLFF	TGCGCCAGCAGCCAAGCCCCCGGGGTCCCTAGGGAAAAACTGTTTTTT
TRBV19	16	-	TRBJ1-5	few	CASSIRDTYSNQPQHF	TGTGCCAGTAGTATAAGGGACACATATAGCAATCAGCCCCAGCATTTT
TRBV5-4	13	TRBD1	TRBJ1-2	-	CASSRTGIDGYTF	TGTGCCAGCAGCCGGACAGGGATTGATGGCTACACCTTC
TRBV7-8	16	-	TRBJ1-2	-	CASSPEAAPRRYGYTF	TGTGCCAGCAGCCCGGAGGCCGCGCCGCGGAGATATGGCTACACCTTC
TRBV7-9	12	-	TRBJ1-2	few	CASSPNNYGYTF	TGTGCCAGCAGCCCCAATAACTATGGCTACACCTTC
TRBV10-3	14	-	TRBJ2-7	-	CAISGGGAVGEQYF	TGTGCCATCAGTGGAGGGGGGGCGGTAGGCGAGCAGTACTTC
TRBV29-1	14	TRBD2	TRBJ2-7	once	CSVAGTSSSYEQYF	TGCAGCGTTGCCGGGACTAGCTCTTCCTACGAGCAGTACTTC
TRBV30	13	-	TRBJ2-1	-	CAWNRREYNEQFF	TGTGCCTGGAATCGTAGGGAGTACAATGAGCAGTTCTTC
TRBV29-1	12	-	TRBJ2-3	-	CSVDDSTDTQYF	TGCAGCGTTGACGACAGCACAGATACGCAGTATTTT
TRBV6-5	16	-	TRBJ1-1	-	CASSYSTTGVNTEAFF	TGTGCCAGCAGTTACTCGACAACCGGAGTGAACACTGAAGCTTTCTTT
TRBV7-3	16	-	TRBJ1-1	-	CASSLMGLNSGTEAFF	TGTGCCAGCAGCCTAATGGGGCTGAACAGCGGCACTGAAGCTTTCTTT
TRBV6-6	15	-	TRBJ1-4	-	CASSTSAGANEKLFF	TGTGCCAGCAGTACCTCCGCCGGGGCTAATGAAAAACTGTTTTTT
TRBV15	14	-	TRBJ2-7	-	CATSRGGTAHEQYF	TGTGCCACCAGCAGGGGGGGAACGGCCCACGAGCAGTACTTC
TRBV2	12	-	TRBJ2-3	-	CASGALGNTQYF	TGTGCCAGTGGGGCCCTCGGGAATACGCAGTATTTT
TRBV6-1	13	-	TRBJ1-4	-	CASMGATLGKLFF	TGTGCCAGCATGGGGGCGACCTTGGGAAAACTGTTTTTT
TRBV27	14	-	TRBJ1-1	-	CASSLFALNTEAFF	TGTGCCAGCAGTTTATTTGCCCTGAACACTGAAGCTTTCTTT
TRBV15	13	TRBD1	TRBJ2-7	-	CATSKTGGYEQYF	TGTGCCACCAGCAAAACAGGGGGCTACGAGCAGTACTTC
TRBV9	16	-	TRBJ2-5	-	CASSVGYDRPRETQYF	TGTGCCAGCAGCGTAGGCTATGACAGGCCCAGGGAGACCCAGTACTTC
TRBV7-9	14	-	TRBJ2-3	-	CASSLAGGADTQYF	TGTGCCAGCAGCTTAGCGGGGGGCGCAGATACGCAGTATTTT
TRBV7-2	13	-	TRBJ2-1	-	CASSEGRSSRQVF	TGTGCCAGCAGCGAAGGAAGGTCTAGCCGTCAGGTCTTC
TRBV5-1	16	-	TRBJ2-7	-	CASRPRTPGANYEQYF	TGCGCCAGCAGACCCCGGACGCCAGGGGCGAATTACGAGCAGTACTTC
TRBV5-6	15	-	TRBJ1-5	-	CASSLWAGQRQPQHF	TGTGCCAGCAGCTTGTGGGCAGGGCAAAGGCAGCCCCAGCATTTT
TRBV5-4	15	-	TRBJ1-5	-	CASSKDASGNQPQHF	TGTGCCAGCAGCAAGGACGCATCGGGCAATCAGCCCCAGCATTTT
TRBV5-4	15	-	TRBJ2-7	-	CASSLAGGLSGEQYF	TGTGCCAGCAGCTTGGCCGGGGGGCTCTCGGGAGAGCAGTACTTC
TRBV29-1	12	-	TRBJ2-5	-	CSVDSGEETQYF	TGCAGCGTTGACTCGGGGGAAGAGACCCAGTACTTC
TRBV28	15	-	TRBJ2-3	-	CASKAGFTSTDTQYF	TGTGCCAGCAAGGCAGGGTTTACTAGCACAGATACGCAGTATTTT
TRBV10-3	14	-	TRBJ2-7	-	CAISNGPGEDEQYF	TGTGCCATCAGTAACGGACCCGGAGAGGACGAGCAGTACTTC
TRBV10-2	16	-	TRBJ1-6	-	CASRKGQGAYNSPLHF	TGCGCCAGCCGAAAAGGGCAGGGCGCCTATAATTCACCCCTCCACTTT
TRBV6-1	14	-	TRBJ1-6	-	CASREQPNNSPLHF	TGTGCCAGCAGAGAACAGCCAAATAATTCACCCCTCCACTTT
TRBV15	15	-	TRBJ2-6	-	CATSSWSSGANVLTF	TGTGCCACCAGCAGTTGGAGCTCTGGGGCCAACGTCCTGACTTTC
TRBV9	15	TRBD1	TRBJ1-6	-	CASSVGTGFNSPLHF	TGTGCCAGCAGCGTAGGGACAGGGTTTAATTCACCCCTCCACTTT
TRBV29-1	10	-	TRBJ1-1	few	CSVADTEAFF	TGCAGCGTTGCAGACACTGAAGCTTTCTTT
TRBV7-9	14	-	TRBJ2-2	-	CASSYPRGAGELFF	TGTGCCAGCAGCTACCCCCGTGGGGCCGGGGAGCTGTTTTTT
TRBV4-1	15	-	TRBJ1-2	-	CASSQEKGWIFGYTF	TGCGCCAGCAGCCAAGAAAAGGGATGGATTTTTGGCTACACCTTC
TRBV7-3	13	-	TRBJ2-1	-	CASSLAGSNEQFF	TGTGCCAGCAGCTTAGCAGGGTCAAATGAGCAGTTCTTC
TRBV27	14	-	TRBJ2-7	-	CASSVTGIRYEQYF	TGTGCCAGCAGTGTCACAGGGATTCGGTACGAGCAGTACTTC
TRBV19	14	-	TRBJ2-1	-	CASSMVSYGNEQFF	TGTGCCAGTAGTATGGTTAGTTATGGCAATGAGCAGTTCTTC
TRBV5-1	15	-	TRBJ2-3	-	CASSFAGVGADTQYF	TGCGCCAGCAGCTTCGCAGGGGTGGGGGCAGATACGCAGTATTTT
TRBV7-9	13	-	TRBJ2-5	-	CASSLAAQETQYF	TGTGCCAGCAGCTTAGCGGCCCAAGAGACCCAGTACTTC
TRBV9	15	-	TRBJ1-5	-	CASSPMGVQGQPQHF	TGTGCCAGCAGCCCCATGGGGGTCCAAGGTCAGCCCCAGCATTTT
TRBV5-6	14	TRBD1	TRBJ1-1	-	CASSWGQGNPEAFF	TGTGCCAGCAGCTGGGGACAGGGGAATCCTGAAGCTTTCTTT
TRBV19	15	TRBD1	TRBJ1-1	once	CASSSLQGANTEAFF	TGTGCCAGTAGTTCCTTACAGGGGGCTAACACTGAAGCTTTCTTT
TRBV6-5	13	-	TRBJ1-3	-	CASGISSGNTIYF	TGTGCCAGCGGTATTAGCTCTGGAAACACCATATATTTT
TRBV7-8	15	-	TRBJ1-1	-	CASTLAEGMNTEAFF	TGTGCCAGCACCCTAGCGGAGGGGATGAACACTGAAGCTTTCTTT
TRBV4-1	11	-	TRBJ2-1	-	CASSQRSEQFF	TGCGCCAGCAGCCAACGCTCTGAGCAGTTCTTC